This record looks at one TCR beta chain sequence and its context. These data belong to a study of blood T cell repertoires in COVID-19. Background on the study: The United States, Italy and Spain provided the acute and convalescent COVID-19 samples. From T cells, B-cell-depleted T cells, or PBMCs came the material, which was cDNA or gDNA.

Germline values: CDR1 SGHAT, CDR2 FQNNGV. The CDR3 length is 17 residues. V lost 1 base, J lost 2 bases, and 15 bases lay in between. Original processing notes: For nucleated cells, counts were estimated from reference gene primer amplification. Profiling relied on immunoSEQ multiplex PCR, and the TCRdb table lists in-frame clones only, not all of them. V, J and clone size derive from that table, while D and trimming were established from the DNA sequence. The data contain a few hundred thousand clones, approximately 82% of them singletons. The chain carries TRBV11-2 and TRBJ2-1, with unresolved D. The sample consisted of peripheral blood. The TCR originated in a woman aged 40 to 50 who had recovered from COVID-19. The CDR3 sequence is CASSLVAGYLPYNEQFF. The CDR3 DNA reads TGTGCCAGCAGCTTAGTCGCCGGGTACTTACCCTACAATGAGCAGTTCTTC.